A selection of T cell receptor beta chains follows, all from one sample in a study of regulatory T cells in long-lasting Graves disease. One entry per CDR3 protein, called by TCRdb with MiXCR from the multiplex PCR reads. The sample contains roughly 500,000 distinct CDR3 sequences, approximately 21% of which appear only once. The specimen comprised peripheral blood mononuclear cells (PBMCs), sampled when the disease was refractory, from a patient treated with antithyroid drugs. The receptors here all came from a female donor with Graves disease. The CDR3 runs from the conserved cysteine through the conserved F or W. D genes are given only for firm matches. Rows give clone size only sometimes, using once, few, many, or a class for an expanded clone.

clone size,J gene,D gene,V gene,CDR3 protein,CDR3 DNA
few,TRBJ1-5,TRBD1,TRBV5-1,CASSWGQGEQPQHF,TGCGCCAGCAGCTGGGGACAGGGCGAGCAGCCCCAGCATTTT
few,TRBJ1-4,NA,TRBV7-2,CASSLLGVIGTNEKLFF,TGTGCCAGCAGCTTATTAGGGGTAATAGGAACTAATGAAAAACTGTTTTTT
NA,TRBJ2-7,NA,TRBV7-2,CASSLGQFSSYEQYF,TGTGCCAGCAGCTTAGGACAGTTCAGCTCCTACGAGCAGTACTTC
NA,TRBJ2-5,TRBD2,TRBV7-2,CASSLRLADNQETQYF,TGTGCCAGCAGCTTAAGACTAGCGGATAACCAAGAGACCCAGTACTTC
NA,TRBJ2-5,TRBD2,TRBV28,CASSPVGLAGGSEETQYF,TGTGCCAGCTCACCCGTTGGACTAGCGGGGGGGTCCGAAGAGACCCAGTACTTC
many,TRBJ1-1,NA,TRBV24-1,CATSDTGTDEAFF,TGTGCCACCAGTGATACCGGGACTGATGAAGCTTTCTTT
many,TRBJ2-7,NA,TRBV28,CASSFGREYEQYF,TGTGCCAGCAGTTTTGGCAGGGAATACGAGCAGTACTTC
few,TRBJ2-7,TRBD1,TRBV3-1,CASSPVTGQGPYEQYF,TGTGCCAGCAGCCCGGTCACGGGACAGGGCCCCTACGAGCAGTACTTC
many,TRBJ1-6,NA,TRBV7-2,CASSLNRDNSPLHF,TGTGCCAGCAGCTTAAACAGGGATAATTCACCCCTCCACTTT
few,TRBJ2-2,NA,TRBV3-1,CASSELTGELFF,TGTGCCAGCAGCGAACTGACCGGGGAGCTGTTTTTT
few,TRBJ2-6,TRBD1,TRBV24-1,CATSDWGTGGSGANVLTF,TGTGCCACCAGTGATTGGGGGACAGGGGGCTCTGGGGCCAACGTCCTGACTTTC
few,TRBJ2-7,NA,TRBV20-1,CSARSRTEKQFYEQYF,TGCAGTGCTAGATCAAGGACAGAAAAACAGTTCTACGAGCAGTACTTC
few,TRBJ1-1,NA,TRBV7-2,CASSLAPAGRVEAFF,TGTGCCAGCAGCTTAGCCCCGGCAGGAAGAGTTGAAGCTTTCTTT
NA,TRBJ1-2,NA,TRBV7-2,CASSPGVGLTLNYGYTF,TGTGCCAGCAGCCCCGGGGTTGGGCTAACCTTGAACTATGGCTACACCTTC
many,TRBJ2-7,NA,TRBV10-3,CAISGREYEQYF,TGTGCCATCTCGGGCAGGGAGTACGAGCAGTACTTC
NA,TRBJ2-2,TRBD1,TRBV10-3,CAISERQGVAGELFF,TGTGCCATCAGTGAGCGACAGGGAGTGGCCGGGGAGCTGTTTTTT
many,TRBJ2-7,NA,TRBV20-1,CSARTDSYEQYF,TGCAGTGCGAGGACTGACTCCTACGAGCAGTACTTC